These T cell receptor beta chains were read from a single sample in a study of T cells in Graves' hyperthyroidism and ophthalmopathy. TCRdb re-called the multiplex PCR reads with MiXCR, one entry per CDR3 protein. The table has approximately 870,000 distinct CDR3 sequences, more than 30% seen once. Sequenced: blood. These receptor sequences come from a man younger than 35 with Graves' hyperthyroidism. Each CDR3 is given with its conserved first and last residue. The D gene is left open where the match is weak. Expanded clones are given a class, and other clones once, few, many or no size at all.

size	D	V	J	CDR3	DNA
.	TRBD1	TRBV20-1	TRBJ1-4	CSAQDRGQNEKPFF	TGCAGTGCCCAAGACAGGGGGCAGAATGAAAAACCGTTTTTT
many	.	TRBV19	TRBJ1-1	CASNYGPTTDTEAFF	TGTGCCAGTAATTACGGGCCTACCACGGACACTGAAGCTTTCTTT
.	.	TRBV27	TRBJ2-7	CASGSENEQYF	TGTGCCAGCGGGAGTGAGAACGAGCAGTACTTC
few	.	TRBV4-3	TRBJ2-6	CASSQSPLDSFNVLTF	TGCGCCAGCAGCCAAAGTCCCTTGGACAGTTTCAACGTCCTGACTTTC
.	TRBD1	TRBV5-1	TRBJ2-5	CASSSGTGSHQETQYF	TGCGCCAGCAGCTCAGGGACAGGGTCCCACCAGGAGACCCAGTACTTC
many	.	TRBV19	TRBJ2-5	CASSTGSAQTQYF	TGTGCCAGTTCCACAGGGTCGGCTCAGACCCAGTACTTC
.	.	TRBV20-1	TRBJ1-5	CSAGVRGSEPQHF	TGCAGTGCTGGGGTTCGAGGCAGTGAGCCCCAGCATTTT
many	.	TRBV29-1	TRBJ1-4	CSGLVREKLFF	TGCAGCGGGTTGGTTCGCGAAAAACTGTTTTTT
.	TRBD2	TRBV5-4	TRBJ2-5	CASSQPGLAGSVETQYF	TGCGCCAGCAGCCAACCGGGACTAGCGGGGTCCGTGGAGACCCAGTACTTC
many	.	TRBV15	TRBJ1-4	CATSPEPHRNNEKLFF	TGTGCCACCAGCCCAGAGCCGCACAGGAATAATGAAAAACTGTTTTTT
few	TRBD2	TRBV2	TRBJ2-5	CASSPPLLAGQETQYF	TGTGCCAGCAGTCCCCCCCTACTAGCGGGACAAGAGACCCAGTACTTC
few	TRBD1	TRBV14	TRBJ2-7	CASSQDIRAGGSYEQYF	TGTGCCAGCAGCCAAGATATAAGGGCAGGGGGCAGCTACGAGCAGTACTTC
.	TRBD2	TRBV7-9	TRBJ2-7	CASTSRGGAFYEQYF	TGTGCCAGCACCTCCCGCGGGGGGGCTTTCTACGAGCAGTACTTC
.	.	TRBV20-1	TRBJ1-5	CSATTTGSNQPQHF	TGCAGTGCTACGACAACTGGATCCAATCAGCCCCAGCATTTT
.	.	TRBV20-1	TRBJ2-7	CSARDGEYEQYF	TGCAGTGCTAGAGATGGGGAATACGAGCAGTACTTC
few	.	TRBV12-3/TRBV12-4	TRBJ1-3	CASSLGQIGNTIYF	TGTGCCAGCAGTTTAGGACAGATAGGAAACACCATATATTTT
.	.	TRBV12-3/TRBV12-4	TRBJ1-2	CASSLDGWNYGYTF	TGTGCCAGCAGTTTGGACGGGTGGAACTATGGCTACACCTTC
many	.	TRBV7-9	TRBJ1-5	CASSSTGFQPQHF	TGTGCCAGCAGCTCGACAGGATTTCAGCCCCAGCATTTT
.	.	TRBV9	TRBJ2-2	CASSVGSRPGTGELFF	TGTGCCAGCAGCGTAGGAAGCCGCCCAGGGACCGGGGAGCTGTTTTTT
few	.	TRBV20-1	TRBJ2-2	CSARKGHKTGELFF	TGCAGTGCTAGAAAAGGACACAAGACCGGGGAGCTGTTTTTT
.	TRBD1	TRBV20-1	TRBJ1-2	CSAHGTGLIYGYTF	TGCAGTGCTCACGGGACAGGATTGATCTATGGCTACACCTTC
many	.	TRBV7-2	TRBJ1-1	CASSLARLSEAFF	TGTGCCAGCAGCTTAGCGCGATTGAGTGAAGCTTTCTTT
many	TRBD1	TRBV15	TRBJ1-4	CATSPRQGLTEKLFF	TGTGCCACCAGCCCTAGACAGGGGTTGACCGAAAAACTGTTTTTT
.	.	TRBV7-3	TRBJ1-3	CASSPQRTSGNTIYF	TGTGCCAGCAGCCCTCAGAGGACCTCTGGAAACACCATATATTTT
few	.	TRBV11-2	TRBJ2-7	CASSLTDPYEQYF	TGTGCCAGCAGCTTAACAGACCCCTACGAGCAGTACTTC
.	TRBD2	TRBV7-9	TRBJ2-7	CASSQVRGGISYEQYF	TGCGCCAGCAGCCAAGTCCGGGGGGGGATCTCCTACGAGCAGTACTTC
.	.	TRBV7-9	TRBJ1-5	CASSSLGAGDQPQHF	TGTGCCAGCAGCTCGCTGGGGGCTGGGGATCAGCCCCAGCATTTT
.	.	TRBV7-8	TRBJ1-1	CASSPSLSVAGNTEAFF	TGTGCCAGCAGCCCTAGCCTCTCAGTGGCGGGGAACACTGAAGCTTTCTTT
.	TRBD1	TRBV20-1	TRBJ2-6	CSAGRLLGQGPSGANVLTF	TGCAGTGCTGGCCGCCTCCTGGGACAGGGACCCTCTGGGGCCAACGTCCTGACTTTC
.	.	TRBV4-1	TRBJ2-7	CASSQEGIYEQYF	TGTGCCAGCAGCCAAGAGGGCATCTACGAGCAGTACTTC
.	.	TRBV19	TRBJ1-5	CASSFLQIDQPQHF	TGTGCCAGTAGTTTCTTACAAATCGATCAGCCCCAGCATTTT
.	.	TRBV29-1	TRBJ1-1	CSVDRGEVLAFF	TGCAGCGTCGATAGGGGCGAGGTTTTGGCTTTCTTT
.	.	TRBV28	TRBJ1-5	CASSGQPTSNQPQHF	TGTGCCAGCAGTGGCCAGCCGACGAGCAATCAGCCCCAGCATTTT
.	.	TRBV7-9	TRBJ1-3	CASSSTPPVTIYF	TGTGCCAGCAGCTCCACCCCTCCAGTAACCATATATTTT
.	.	TRBV2	TRBJ2-2	CASSQEGAGRTGELFF	TGTGCCAGCAGCCAAGAAGGGGCGGGGCGAACCGGGGAGCTGTTTTTT
.	TRBD2	TRBV7-9	TRBJ2-7	CASSRTSWSYEQYF	TGTGCCAGCAGTCGGACTAGCTGGTCCTACGAGCAGTACTTC
many	.	TRBV5-1	TRBJ1-1	CASSFRTANTEAFF	TGCGCCAGCAGCTTTAGGACGGCGAACACTGAAGCTTTCTTT
.	TRBD2	TRBV2	TRBJ2-5	CASSILAGYETQYF	TGTGCCAGCAGTATTCTAGCGGGGTACGAGACCCAGTACTTC
many	TRBD2	TRBV15	TRBJ2-7	CATSRGGGLAELEQYF	TGTGCCACCAGCAGAGGGGGTGGACTAGCGGAGTTGGAGCAGTACTTC
many	TRBD1	TRBV5-1	TRBJ1-6	CASRPGQGGNSPLHF	TGCGCCAGCAGACCCGGACAGGGAGGCAATTCACCCCTCCACTTT
few	.	TRBV7-2	TRBJ1-1	CASSTPPGTTLNTEAFF	TGTGCCAGCAGCACCCCCCCAGGGACGACTCTAAACACTGAAGCTTTCTTT
.	TRBD2	TRBV7-3	TRBJ2-2	CASSLTRRGGGNTGELFF	TGTGCCAGCAGCTTAACGAGGCGTGGCGGGGGGAACACCGGGGAGCTGTTTTTT
many	TRBD1	TRBV7-9	TRBJ2-7	CASSLSGQGAYEQYF	TGTGCCAGCAGCTTATCCGGACAGGGCGCCTACGAGCAGTACTTC
few	.	TRBV7-2	TRBJ1-3	CASSLEGILSGNTIYF	TGTGCCAGCAGCTTAGAAGGCATTCTCTCTGGAAACACCATATATTTT
.	.	TRBV24-1	TRBJ1-2	CATSDTRQRGDYGYTF	TGTGCCACCAGTGATACAAGACAGAGAGGGGACTATGGCTACACCTTC
few	.	TRBV12-3/TRBV12-4	TRBJ1-5	CASKTSNQPQHF	TGTGCCAGCAAAACTAGCAATCAGCCCCAGCATTTT
few	.	TRBV7-8	TRBJ2-5	CASSLEGGLEETQYF	TGTGCCAGCAGCTTAGAGGGTGGGCTAGAGGAGACCCAGTACTTC
.	.	TRBV29-1	TRBJ2-6	CSLPDSGANVLTF	TGCAGCTTGCCGGATTCTGGGGCCAACGTCCTGACTTTC
.	TRBD1	TRBV20-1	TRBJ1-2	CSATFGTALGLNYGYTF	TGCAGTGCTACATTCGGGACAGCGTTGGGCCTGAACTATGGCTACACCTTC
.	.	TRBV6-6	TRBJ1-1	CASSYPLDEAFF	TGTGCCAGCAGTTACCCGCTTGATGAAGCTTTCTTT
.	.	TRBV7-8	TRBJ2-7	CASSSNREVYEQYF	TGTGCCAGCAGCTCAAACAGGGAGGTCTACGAGCAGTACTTC
.	TRBD1	TRBV5-1	TRBJ1-1	CASSMGDRRTEAFF	TGCGCCAGCAGCATGGGGGACAGACGGACTGAAGCTTTCTTT
many	.	TRBV11-2	TRBJ1-1	CASSLGTRAFF	TGTGCCAGCAGCTTAGGAACTAGAGCTTTCTTT
.	.	TRBV7-3	TRBJ1-6	CVREGPYNSPLHF	TGTGTCAGGGAAGGACCCTATAATTCACCCCTCCACTTT
few	.	TRBV7-2	TRBJ1-1	CASSYPGAEAFF	TGTGCCAGCAGCTACCCGGGGGCTGAAGCTTTCTTT
many	.	TRBV2	TRBJ1-2	CASMGTAGYTF	TGTGCCAGCATGGGGACTGCTGGCTACACCTTC
once	.	TRBV29-1	TRBJ1-3	CSVEQGFTGNTIYF	TGCAGCGTTGAGCAGGGGTTCACTGGAAACACCATATATTTT